This T cell receptor beta chain was observed in a study of spatial heterogeneity in lung cancer. The wider study: The study found that TCR transcript counts in tumor regions correlated strongly with a matched bulk RNA-seq T cell module score. General observations from the study: Counts of expanded alpha and beta TCRs within tumors tracked the tumor nonsynonymous mutation count.

Time point: sample taken at primary tumor resection. The donor group consisted of roughly 76 patients who had untreated, early-stage non-small cell lung cancer. No cells were sorted before sequencing. The whole RNA sequenced was extracted from tumor, nontumor lung or frozen PBMC. Each TCR cDNA molecule carried a unique molecular identifier. TCRdb independently ran MiXCR on the 5' RACE reads; one entry per CDR3 protein. The data show around 100,000 distinct CDR3 sequences, with 3.5% to 5% seen just once and approximately 21% held by the top ten. This clonotype has at least ten counts. Its antigen is undetermined. Trimming removed 2 bases from V and 7 bases from J; junction bases left unmatched: 2. This CDR3 comprises 13 residues. The germline V gene has CDR1 LGHDT and CDR2 YNNKEL (reference sequence).

This clonotype was obtained from a male donor with early-stage non-small cell lung cancer. This chain uses TRBV3-1 with TRBJ2-1, with 7 bases matching TRBD1. This material consisted of lung tumor tissue, taken at surgery. The CDR3 sequence is CASSQKGANEQFF. The CDR3 coding sequence is TGTGCCAGCAGCCAAAAGGGGGCTAATGAGCAGTTCTTC.